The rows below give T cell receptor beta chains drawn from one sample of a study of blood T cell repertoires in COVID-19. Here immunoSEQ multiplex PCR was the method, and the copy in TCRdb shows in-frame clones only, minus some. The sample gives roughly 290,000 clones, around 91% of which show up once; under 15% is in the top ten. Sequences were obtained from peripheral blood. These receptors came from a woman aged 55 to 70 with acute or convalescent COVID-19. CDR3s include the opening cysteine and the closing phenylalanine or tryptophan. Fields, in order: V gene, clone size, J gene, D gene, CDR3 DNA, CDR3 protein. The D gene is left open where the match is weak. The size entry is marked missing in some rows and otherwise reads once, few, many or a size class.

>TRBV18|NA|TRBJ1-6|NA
TGTGCCAGCTCACCTTTTCGGGCGGGCGGGAGTTCACCCCTCCACTTT
CASSPFRAGGSSPLHF
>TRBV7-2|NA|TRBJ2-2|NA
TGTGCCAGCAGCCCCCACACCCAGGGAGGCACCGGGGAGCTGTTTTTT
CASSPHTQGGTGELFF
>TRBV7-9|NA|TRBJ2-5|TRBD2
TGTGCCAGCAGCCCAAGACTAGCTGGGGAGACCCAGTACTTC
CASSPRLAGETQYF
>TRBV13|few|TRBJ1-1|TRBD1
TGTGCCAGCAGCTTAGTTTTAGGACAGGGTAAAACCACTGAAGCTTTCTTT
CASSLVLGQGKTTEAFF
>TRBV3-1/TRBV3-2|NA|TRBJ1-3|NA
TGTGCCAGCAGCCAACGTGGCCTCTCTGGAAACACCATATATTTT
CASSQRGLSGNTIYF
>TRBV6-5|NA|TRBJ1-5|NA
TGTGCCAGCAGGGACAGTTTCAATCAGCCCCAGCATTTT
CASRDSFNQPQHF
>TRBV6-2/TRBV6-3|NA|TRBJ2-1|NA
TGTGCCAGCAGTGATAAGCGGGATGAGCAGTTCTTC
CASSDKRDEQFF
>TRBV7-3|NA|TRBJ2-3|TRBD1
TGTGCCAGCAGCTTAAGGGGACAGCGCACAGATACGCAGTATTTT
CASSLRGQRTDTQYF
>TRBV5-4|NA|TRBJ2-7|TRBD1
TGTGCCAGCAGCAGGACAGGGCCTTCCTACGAGCAGTACTTC
CASSRTGPSYEQYF
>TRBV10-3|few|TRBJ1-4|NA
TGTGCCATCAGTGATTTGCATGGACAGAATGAAAAACTGTTTTTT
CAISDLHGQNEKLFF
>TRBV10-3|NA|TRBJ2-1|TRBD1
TGTGCCATCGGCGCAGGGGGTATGAATGAGCAGTTCTTC
CAIGAGGMNEQFF
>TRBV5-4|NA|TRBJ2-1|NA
TGTGCCAGCTCAACCCCCGGGGGAACCAATGAGCAGTTCTTC
CASSTPGGTNEQFF
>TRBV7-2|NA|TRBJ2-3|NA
TGTGCCAGCAGCTTGACAGACACAGATACGCAGTATTTT
CASSLTDTDTQYF
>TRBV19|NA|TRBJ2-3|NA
TGTGCCAGTAATCAGGGGGGAGGTTTACATGTTACGCAGTATTTT
CASNQGGGLHVTQYF
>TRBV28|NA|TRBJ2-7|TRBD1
TGTGCCAGTAGGGTGTCGTGGACAGGGGGCTACGAGCAGTACTTC
CASRVSWTGGYEQYF
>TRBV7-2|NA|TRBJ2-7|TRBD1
TGTGCCAGCAGCTTAAACCCTGGACAGGGGTGGGAGCAGTACTTC
CASSLNPGQGWEQYF
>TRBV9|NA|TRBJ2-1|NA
TGTGCCAGCAGCGGCTCACCGGGACTTACGTACAATGAGCAGTTCTTC
CASSGSPGLTYNEQFF
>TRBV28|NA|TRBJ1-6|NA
TGTGCCAGCAGTTTACGAACAGGGAATAATTCACCCCTCCACTTT
CASSLRTGNNSPLHF
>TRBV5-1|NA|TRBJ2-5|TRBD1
TGCGCCAGCAGCCCAGACAGGGTGGGACAAGAGACCCAGTACTTC
CASSPDRVGQETQYF
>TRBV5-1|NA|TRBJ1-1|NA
TGCGCCAGCACCCTGGACAGCTTGAACACTGAAGCTTTCTTT
CASTLDSLNTEAFF
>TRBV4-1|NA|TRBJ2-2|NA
TGCGCCAGCAGCCAAGATCTGTGGTCAGTAAACGCCGGGGAGCTGTTTTTT
CASSQDLWSVNAGELFF
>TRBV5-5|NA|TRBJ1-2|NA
TGTGCCAGCAGCTCCGGACAGAACGAGAACTGGGGCTACACCTTC
CASSSGQNENWGYTF
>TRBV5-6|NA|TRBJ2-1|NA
TGTGCCAGCAGCCAACAGTTCGCGACCTACAATGAGCAGTTCTTC
CASSQQFATYNEQFF
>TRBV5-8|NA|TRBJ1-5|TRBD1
TGTGCCAGCAGCTCCCACACCCGGACAGGGATGAATCAGCCCCAGCATTTT
CASSSHTRTGMNQPQHF
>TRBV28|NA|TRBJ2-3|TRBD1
TGTGCCAGCAGCGTGGCCGGGACAGGGCGCACAGATACGCAGTATTTT
CASSVAGTGRTDTQYF
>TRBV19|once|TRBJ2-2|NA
TGTGCCAGTAGTCCGTTTTGGGGCGCCGGGGAGCTGTTTTTT
CASSPFWGAGELFF
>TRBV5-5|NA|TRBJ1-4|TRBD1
TGTGCCAGCAGCCCACAGGGGGATACTAATGAAAAACTGTTTTTT
CASSPQGDTNEKLFF
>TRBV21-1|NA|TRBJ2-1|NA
TGTGCCAGCAGCAAAAGGAAGACTAGCGGGAGAAGGGGACACACGAATGAGCAGTTCTTC
CASSKRKTSGRRGHTNEQFF
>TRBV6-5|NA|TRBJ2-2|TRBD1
TGTGCCAGCAGTTGGACAGGGGGCACCGGGGAGCTGTTTTTT
CASSWTGGTGELFF
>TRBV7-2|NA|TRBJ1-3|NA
TGTGCCAGTAGGTGGGACACCGACTCTGGAAACACCATATATTTT
CASRWDTDSGNTIYF
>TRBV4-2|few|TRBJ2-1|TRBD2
TGTGCCAGCAGCCAACCGGGGGGGCGATACAATGAGCAGTTCTTC
CASSQPGGRYNEQFF
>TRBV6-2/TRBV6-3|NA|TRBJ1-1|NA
TGTGCCAGCAGTATACAGACGAACACTGAAGCTTTCTTT
CASSIQTNTEAFF
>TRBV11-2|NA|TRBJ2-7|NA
TGTGCCAGCAGCTTTCTAGGCTCTTTTGCGGGAAACCCCTACGAGCAGTACTTC
CASSFLGSFAGNPYEQYF
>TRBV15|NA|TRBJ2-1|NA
TGTGCCACCAGCAGAGGGGGGGAGGCGGCTTACAATGAGCAGTTCTTC
CATSRGGEAAYNEQFF
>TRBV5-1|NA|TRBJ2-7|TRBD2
TGCGCCAGCAGCGGGGGACTAGCGTACTACGAGCAGTACTTC
CASSGGLAYYEQYF
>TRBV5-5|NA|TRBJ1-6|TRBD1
TGTGCCAGCGGCCGACAGGGTGAGGATTCACCCCTCCACTTT
CASGRQGEDSPLHF
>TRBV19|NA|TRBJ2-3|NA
TGTGCCAGTAGTCCCCGACTAGAGAGCTTCACAGATACGCAGTATTTT
CASSPRLESFTDTQYF
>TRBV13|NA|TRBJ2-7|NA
TGTGCCAGCAGCCTGGTGAGGGGGTACTCCTACGAGCAGTACTTC
CASSLVRGYSYEQYF
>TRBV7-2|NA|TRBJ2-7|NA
TGTGCCAGCCACTCGGCAGGGACCTACGAGCAGTACTTC
CASHSAGTYEQYF
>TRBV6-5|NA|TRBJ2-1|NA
TGTGCCAGCAGTTACTTTATGGGAGCGTCCGATGAGCAGTTCTTC
CASSYFMGASDEQFF
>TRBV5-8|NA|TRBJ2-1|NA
TGTGCCAGCAGCTTCCCCAGACTGGGTAGCTCCTACAATGAGCAGTTCTTC
CASSFPRLGSSYNEQFF
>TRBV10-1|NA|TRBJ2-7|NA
TGCGCCAGCAGGAACCCCGTGAAGCGGGTAAGTACCTACGAGCAGTACTTC
CASRNPVKRVSTYEQYF
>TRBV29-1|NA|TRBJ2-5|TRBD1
TGCAGCGTTGGGGACAGGGGGCGGGAGACCCAGTACTTC
CSVGDRGRETQYF
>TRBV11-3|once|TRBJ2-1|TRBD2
TGTGCCAGCAGCTTTAGCGGGAGGGCCTCCTACAATGAGCAGTTCTTC
CASSFSGRASYNEQFF
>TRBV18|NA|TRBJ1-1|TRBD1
TGTGCCAGCTCACGCGGACAGGACACTGAAGCTTTCTTT
CASSRGQDTEAFF
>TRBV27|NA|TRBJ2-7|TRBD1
TGTGCCAGCAGTTCCCCCTCGACAGGGGGGACCTACGAGCAGTACTTC
CASSSPSTGGTYEQYF
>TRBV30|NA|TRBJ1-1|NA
TGTGCCTGGAGTCGAGAGAACACTGAAGCTTTCTTT
CAWSRENTEAFF
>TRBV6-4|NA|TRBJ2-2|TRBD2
TGTGCCAGCAGTGCATTAGCGGGAGGCACCGGGGAGCTGTTTTTT
CASSALAGGTGELFF
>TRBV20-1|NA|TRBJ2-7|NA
TGCAGTGCTAATCAGTACGAGCAGTACTTC
CSANQYEQYF
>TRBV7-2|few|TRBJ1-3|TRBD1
TGTGCCAGCAGCGAGGGACAGGGAAACACCATATATTTT
CASSEGQGNTIYF
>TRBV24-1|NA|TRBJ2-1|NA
TGTGCCACCAGTGATAAAGCGGAGATTTACAGTGAGCAGTTCTTC
CATSDKAEIYSEQFF
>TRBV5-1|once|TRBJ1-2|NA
TGCGCCAGCAGCGTACTGACAGAGGATGGCTACACCTTC
CASSVLTEDGYTF
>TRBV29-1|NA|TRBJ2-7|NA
TGCAGCGCCGGAGGGCAGGGAAGTTACGAGCAGTACTTC
CSAGGQGSYEQYF
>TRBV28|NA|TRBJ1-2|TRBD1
TGTGCCAGCAGTTACCCGGGACAGGGGGAAGGCTACACCTTC
CASSYPGQGEGYTF